This paragraph reports one T cell receptor beta chain. Its antigen is as yet unknown. Amplification used 60 Vbeta primers and 13 Jbeta primers. Produced via immunoSEQ multiplex PCR; TCRdb's table is partial and in-frame only. This repertoire shows some 170,000 clones, 70% to 80% found once; its top ten account for about 4.5%. V lost 7 bases to trimming and J lost 6 bases; unmatched junction nucleotides: 14. Germline CDR1 is MNHEY and CDR2 is SMNVEV (reference sequence). There are 17 residues in the CDR3. These data are taken from a study of cytomegalovirus exposure and HLA in healthy donors. Findings and caveats of the study: Investigators reported 150 to 200 TCR beta chains as tied to cytomegalovirus. CMV serostatus was the sole immune exposure information available. Later analysis reportedly placed an Asian-associated ancestry cluster below the roughly 600-donor mean in N-insertions.

The gene calls are TRBV27 and TRBJ2-3; 12 bases are a match to TRBD2. The receptor comes from a man in his forties or fifties in good health and CMV-seronegative. Sequenced: PBMCs. This CDR3 reads CASILTGLAGPGDTQYF. CDR3 nucleotide sequence: TGTGCCAGCATTCTGACGGGACTAGCGGGCCCGGGGGATACGCAGTATTTT.